The T cell receptor (beta chain) under discussion was sequenced for a study of neoadjuvant nivolumab and ipilimumab in lung cancer. Study results and limitations: Pathologic regression was not significantly tied to TCR clonality. From pretherapy to surgery, tumor richness and clonality rose with dual therapy. Pretherapy blood TCR richness correlated positively with resected tumor richness.

The table came from immunoSEQ multiplex PCR; TCRdb's copy has only in-frame clones and leaves some out. The profile covers tens of thousands of clones, with 90% appearing a single time and roughly 5.3% taken by the ten largest. Turning to this clone: Its antigen remains unknown.

The CDR3 length is 13 residues. With 4 bases clipped from V and 6 bases from J, the junction kept 5 bases outside the gene matches. CDR1 and CDR2 from the germline V gene are SQVTM and ANQGSEA. This chain links TRBV29-1 with TRBJ2-4; TRBD1 matches 8 bases. This TCR derives from an adult with non-small cell lung cancer. The sample consisted of peripheral blood, taken after neoadjuvant nivolumab, alone or with ipilimumab, at or shortly before surgery. The CDR3 coding sequence is TGCAGCGTTGGAGGGACAGGAGGAAACATTCAGTACTTC. Protein: CSVGGTGGNIQYF.